These T cell receptor beta chains were read from a single sample in a study of blood T cell repertoires in COVID-19. The table came from immunoSEQ multiplex PCR; TCRdb's copy has only in-frame clones and leaves some out. This sample carries tens of thousands of clones, about 78% of them seen once, and the ten largest clones take 40% to 60%. The specimen sequenced was peripheral blood. These TCRs come from an elderly woman with acute or convalescent COVID-19. Both conserved end residues are part of each CDR3. The order of the fields is D gene, J gene, clone size, V gene, CDR3 protein, CDR3 DNA. D genes are given only for firm matches. Only part of the rows carry a size: once, few, many, or a class if the clone is expanded.

d_call: .
j_call: TRBJ1-6
clone_size: .
v_call: TRBV6-5
cdr3_aa: CASSYREENSPLHF
cdr3_nt: TGTGCCAGCAGCTACCGGGAAGAGAATTCACCCCTCCACTTT

d_call: TRBD1
j_call: TRBJ2-6
clone_size: .
v_call: TRBV19
cdr3_aa: CASSIRQGADSGANVLTF
cdr3_nt: TGTGCCAGTAGTATCCGACAGGGGGCCGACTCTGGGGCCAACGTCCTGACTTTC

d_call: .
j_call: TRBJ1-5
clone_size: .
v_call: TRBV18
cdr3_aa: CASSRQRDGQGPQHF
cdr3_nt: TGTGCCAGCTCACGACAGCGAGACGGGCAGGGACCCCAGCATTTT

d_call: TRBD1
j_call: TRBJ2-3
clone_size: .
v_call: TRBV18
cdr3_aa: CASSPGQGSTDTQYF
cdr3_nt: TGTGCCAGCTCACCGGGACAGGGTAGCACAGATACGCAGTATTTT

d_call: TRBD2
j_call: TRBJ2-1
clone_size: .
v_call: TRBV11-2
cdr3_aa: CASSPGRTSGHNEQFF
cdr3_nt: TGTGCCAGCAGCCCGGGCCGGACTAGCGGGCACAATGAGCAGTTCTTC

d_call: .
j_call: TRBJ2-1
clone_size: .
v_call: TRBV6-1
cdr3_aa: CASSEDWSYNEQFF
cdr3_nt: TGTGCCAGCAGTGAGGACTGGTCTTACAATGAGCAGTTCTTC

d_call: TRBD1
j_call: TRBJ2-3
clone_size: .
v_call: TRBV5-1
cdr3_aa: CASSRDRGPDTQYF
cdr3_nt: TGCGCCAGCAGCAGGGACAGGGGGCCTGATACGCAGTATTTT

d_call: TRBD1
j_call: TRBJ2-7
clone_size: .
v_call: TRBV29-1
cdr3_aa: CSVDRTGARQEQYF
cdr3_nt: TGCAGCGTTGACAGGACAGGGGCTCGGCAAGAGCAGTACTTC

d_call: TRBD1
j_call: TRBJ1-5
clone_size: .
v_call: TRBV7-8
cdr3_aa: CASSTQGDLSNQPQHF
cdr3_nt: TGTGCCAGCAGCACCCAGGGGGATCTAAGCAATCAGCCCCAGCATTTT

d_call: .
j_call: TRBJ1-1
clone_size: .
v_call: TRBV28
cdr3_aa: CASILGAHSNTEAFF
cdr3_nt: TGTGCCAGCATCCTAGGGGCTCACTCGAACACTGAAGCTTTCTTT

d_call: TRBD2
j_call: TRBJ2-1
clone_size: .
v_call: TRBV7-8
cdr3_aa: CASYAWRESYNEQFF
cdr3_nt: TGTGCCAGTTATGCCTGGCGGGAGTCGTACAATGAGCAGTTCTTC

d_call: TRBD2
j_call: TRBJ2-2
clone_size: many
v_call: TRBV28
cdr3_aa: CASRLLAPGLASGELFF
cdr3_nt: TGTGCCAGCAGACTACTCGCCCCCGGACTAGCCAGCGGGGAGCTGTTTTTT

d_call: TRBD2
j_call: TRBJ2-7
clone_size: .
v_call: TRBV5-1
cdr3_aa: CASSGYGLAGIYEQYF
cdr3_nt: TGCGCCAGCAGCGGTTACGGACTAGCGGGAATCTACGAGCAGTACTTC

d_call: .
j_call: TRBJ1-6
clone_size: .
v_call: TRBV7-9
cdr3_aa: CASSLGRTTASPLHF
cdr3_nt: TGTGCCAGCAGCTTAGGAAGGACAACGGCCTCACCCCTCCACTTT

d_call: TRBD1
j_call: TRBJ2-2
clone_size: .
v_call: TRBV14
cdr3_aa: CASSYRGATGELFF
cdr3_nt: TGTGCCAGCAGCTACAGGGGTGCCACCGGGGAGCTGTTTTTT

d_call: TRBD1
j_call: TRBJ1-2
clone_size: .
v_call: TRBV7-3
cdr3_aa: CASSLIPNLGQGGYGYTF
cdr3_nt: TGTGCCAGCAGCTTAATTCCCAACTTAGGACAGGGAGGATATGGCTACACCTTC

d_call: TRBD1
j_call: TRBJ1-1
clone_size: .
v_call: TRBV18
cdr3_aa: CASSPGTVNTEAFF
cdr3_nt: TGTGCCAGCTCCCCGGGGACAGTCAACACTGAAGCTTTCTTT

d_call: .
j_call: TRBJ1-5
clone_size: few
v_call: TRBV28
cdr3_aa: CASSLEWRGNQPQHF
cdr3_nt: TGTGCCAGCAGTCTGGAGTGGAGGGGCAATCAGCCCCAGCATTTT

d_call: TRBD1
j_call: TRBJ2-3
clone_size: .
v_call: TRBV10-3
cdr3_aa: CAISRQGTSTDTQYF
cdr3_nt: TGTGCCATCAGTCGACAGGGGACTTCCACAGATACGCAGTATTTT

d_call: TRBD1
j_call: TRBJ1-4
clone_size: .
v_call: TRBV3-1/TRBV3-2
cdr3_aa: CASSRTGGLQVVFF
cdr3_nt: TGTGCCAGCAGCAGGACAGGGGGCCTTCAGGTGGTGTTTTTT

d_call: .
j_call: TRBJ1-3
clone_size: .
v_call: TRBV12-3/TRBV12-4
cdr3_aa: CASRFSIGNTIYF
cdr3_nt: TGTGCCAGCCGTTTTTCCATCGGAAACACCATATATTTT

d_call: TRBD1
j_call: TRBJ2-7
clone_size: .
v_call: TRBV7-6
cdr3_aa: CASSSGQGVYEQYF
cdr3_nt: TGTGCCAGCAGCTCCGGGCAGGGGGTCTACGAGCAGTACTTC

d_call: .
j_call: TRBJ1-5
clone_size: .
v_call: TRBV12-3/TRBV12-4
cdr3_aa: CASNRESGQPQHF
cdr3_nt: TGTGCCAGCAACAGGGAATCCGGTCAGCCCCAGCATTTT

d_call: .
j_call: TRBJ2-1
clone_size: .
v_call: TRBV11-2
cdr3_aa: CASSLLERYNEQFF
cdr3_nt: TGTGCCAGCAGCCTTCTTGAGCGCTACAATGAGCAGTTCTTC

d_call: .
j_call: TRBJ1-2
clone_size: .
v_call: TRBV7-9
cdr3_aa: CASSKSAGASIGYGYTF
cdr3_nt: TGTGCCAGCAGCAAGAGCGCAGGGGCATCTATAGGCTACGGCTACACCTTC

d_call: .
j_call: TRBJ1-2
clone_size: .
v_call: TRBV5-1
cdr3_aa: CASSSPQSYGYTF
cdr3_nt: TGCGCCAGCAGCTCCCCACAATCCTATGGCTACACCTTC

d_call: TRBD2
j_call: TRBJ2-3
clone_size: .
v_call: TRBV7-8
cdr3_aa: CASSFYPSGSEGTDTQYF
cdr3_nt: TGTGCCAGCAGCTTCTATCCTAGCGGGAGTGAGGGCACAGATACGCAGTATTTT

d_call: .
j_call: TRBJ2-7
clone_size: .
v_call: TRBV20-1
cdr3_aa: CSASGHRRGSSYEQYF
cdr3_nt: TGCAGTGCTAGTGGACACCGTCGTGGGTCCTCCTACGAGCAGTACTTC